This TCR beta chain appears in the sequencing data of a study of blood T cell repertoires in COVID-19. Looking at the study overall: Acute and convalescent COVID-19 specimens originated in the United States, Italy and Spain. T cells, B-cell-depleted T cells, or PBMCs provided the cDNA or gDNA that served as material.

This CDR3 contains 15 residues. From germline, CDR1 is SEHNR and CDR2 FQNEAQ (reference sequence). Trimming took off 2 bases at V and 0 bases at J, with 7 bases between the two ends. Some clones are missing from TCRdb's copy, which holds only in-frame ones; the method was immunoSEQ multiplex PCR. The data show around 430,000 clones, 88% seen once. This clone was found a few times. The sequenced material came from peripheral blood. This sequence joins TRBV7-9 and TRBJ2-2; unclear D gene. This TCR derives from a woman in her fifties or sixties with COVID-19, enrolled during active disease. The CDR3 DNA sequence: TGTGCCAGCAGCTTACAAACTACGAACACCGGGGAGCTGTTTTTT. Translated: CASSLQTTNTGELFF.